The T cell receptor beta chain described here comes from a study of metastatic and nonmetastatic thyroid tumors. This clone was counted at least ten times. The sample has other DNA sequences that encode this CDR3 too. MiXCR was used by TCRdb to re-call the PCR reads. The table has roughly 98,000 clones, under 15% seen once. Every patient underwent thyroid surgery untreated. Germline lookup yields CDR1 MDHEN and CDR2 SYDVKM. This CDR3 has 8 residues. The chain uses TRBV28 and TRBJ2-7; D not certain. The sequence was obtained from a female donor with papillary thyroid cancer or a benign thyroid nodule (not recorded which). Some clones in this sample may be carry-over from other donors' samples. The sequencing sample was made of blood. In nucleotides, the CDR3 is TGTAGGGTTCGAGAGCAGTACTTC. Translated, it gives CRVREQYF.